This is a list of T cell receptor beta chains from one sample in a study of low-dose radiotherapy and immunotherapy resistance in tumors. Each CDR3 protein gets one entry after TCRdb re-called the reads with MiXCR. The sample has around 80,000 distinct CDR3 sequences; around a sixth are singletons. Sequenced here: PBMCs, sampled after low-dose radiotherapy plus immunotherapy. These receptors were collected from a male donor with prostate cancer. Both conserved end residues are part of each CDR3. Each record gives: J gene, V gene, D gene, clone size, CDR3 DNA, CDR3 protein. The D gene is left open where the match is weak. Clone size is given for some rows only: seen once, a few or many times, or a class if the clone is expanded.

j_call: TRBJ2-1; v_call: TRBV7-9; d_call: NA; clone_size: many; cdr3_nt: TGTGCCAGCACGCGGAGCAGCAATGAGCAGTTCTTC; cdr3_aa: CASTRSSNEQFF
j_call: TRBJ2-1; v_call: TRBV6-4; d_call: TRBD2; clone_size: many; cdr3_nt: TGTGCCAGCAGCAAAACGGGACTAGCTTCCTACAATGAGCAGTTCTTC; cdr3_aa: CASSKTGLASYNEQFF
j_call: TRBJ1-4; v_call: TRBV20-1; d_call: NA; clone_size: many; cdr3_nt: TGCAGTGTAAAGGCAGGTGGTGAAAAACTGTTTTTT; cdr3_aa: CSVKAGGEKLFF
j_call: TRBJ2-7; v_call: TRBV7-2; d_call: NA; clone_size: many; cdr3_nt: TGTGCCAGCAGTCCCGGGACTCCCGGCCACGAGCAGTACTTC; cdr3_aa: CASSPGTPGHEQYF
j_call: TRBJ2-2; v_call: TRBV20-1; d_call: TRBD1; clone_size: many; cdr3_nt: TGCAGTGCTGGACAGGGGGCGTACACCGGGGAGCTGTTTTTT; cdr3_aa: CSAGQGAYTGELFF
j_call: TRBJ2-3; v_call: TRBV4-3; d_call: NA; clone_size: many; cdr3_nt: TGCGCCAGCAGCCAAGATCCCTTTACAGATACGCAGTATTTT; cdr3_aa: CASSQDPFTDTQYF
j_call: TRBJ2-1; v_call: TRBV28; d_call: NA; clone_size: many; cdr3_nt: TGTGCCAGCAGGACCAGAGGGAGGAATGAGCAGTTCTTC; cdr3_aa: CASRTRGRNEQFF
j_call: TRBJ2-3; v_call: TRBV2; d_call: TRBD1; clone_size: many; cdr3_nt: TGTGCCAGCAGCCGCAGGCAGGGGGACACAGATACGCAGTATTTT; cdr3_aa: CASSRRQGDTDTQYF
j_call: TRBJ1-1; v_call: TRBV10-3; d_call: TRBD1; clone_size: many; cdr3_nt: TGTGCCATAGGACAGGGGGCCTTGAACACTGAAGCTTTCTTT; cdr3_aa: CAIGQGALNTEAFF
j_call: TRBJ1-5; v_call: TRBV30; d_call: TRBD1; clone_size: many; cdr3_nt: TGTGCCTGGACCACACAGGGGAGCGGCCAGCCCCAGCATTTT; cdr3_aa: CAWTTQGSGQPQHF
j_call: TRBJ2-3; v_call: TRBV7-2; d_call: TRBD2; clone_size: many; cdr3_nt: TGTGCCAGCAGCTCCTCCCTAGCGGGGAGCACAGATACGCAGTATTTT; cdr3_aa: CASSSSLAGSTDTQYF
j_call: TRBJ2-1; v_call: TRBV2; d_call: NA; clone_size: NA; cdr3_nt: TGTGCCAGCAGTGGAGGGGCACGGTACAATGAGCAGTTCTTC; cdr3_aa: CASSGGARYNEQFF
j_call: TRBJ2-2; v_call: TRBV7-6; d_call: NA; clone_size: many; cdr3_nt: TGTGCCGCCGGGGACACCGGGGAGCTGTTTTTT; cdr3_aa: CAAGDTGELFF
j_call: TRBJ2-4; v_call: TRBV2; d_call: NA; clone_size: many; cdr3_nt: TGTGCCAGCATGCTAGGGACGGGAAGCAAAAACATTCAGTACTTC; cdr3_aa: CASMLGTGSKNIQYF
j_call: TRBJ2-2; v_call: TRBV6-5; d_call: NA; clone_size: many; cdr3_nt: TGTGCCAGCAGGACCCTAGAGAACACCGGGGAGCTGTTTTTT; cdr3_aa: CASRTLENTGELFF
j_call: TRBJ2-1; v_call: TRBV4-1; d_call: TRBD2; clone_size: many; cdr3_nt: TGTGCCAGCAGCCAAGACTGGTCGGGAGGGCCGGGCGAGCAGTTCTTC; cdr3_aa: CASSQDWSGGPGEQFF
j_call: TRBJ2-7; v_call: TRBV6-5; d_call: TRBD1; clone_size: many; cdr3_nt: TGTGCCAGCAGTCGGCCACCGGGACAGGGGAGCGAGCAGTACTTC; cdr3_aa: CASSRPPGQGSEQYF
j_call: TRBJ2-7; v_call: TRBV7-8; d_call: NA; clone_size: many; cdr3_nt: TGTGCCAGCACCCCGGGGCGGGGAAGCTACGAGCAGTACTTC; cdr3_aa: CASTPGRGSYEQYF
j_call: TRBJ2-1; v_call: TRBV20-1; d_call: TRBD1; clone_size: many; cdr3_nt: TGCAGTGCTAGAGGGAGAGACAGGGGGCAGTACAATGAGCAGTTCTTC; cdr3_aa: CSARGRDRGQYNEQFF
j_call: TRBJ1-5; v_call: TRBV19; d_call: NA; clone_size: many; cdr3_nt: TGTGCCAGTACCACGGTCGGGGGTAGCAATCAGCCCCAGCATTTT; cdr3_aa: CASTTVGGSNQPQHF
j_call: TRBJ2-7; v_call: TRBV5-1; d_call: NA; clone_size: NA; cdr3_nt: TGCGCCAGCAGCTGGGGGGTGACAGGGCCCTACGAGCAGTACTTC; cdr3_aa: CASSWGVTGPYEQYF
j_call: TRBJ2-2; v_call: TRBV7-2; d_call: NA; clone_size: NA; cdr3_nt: TGTGCCAGCAGCTTATCGATCCGGGTGGTTGGGACGGGTATCCCCGGGGAGCTGTTTTTT; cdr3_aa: CASSLSIRVVGTGIPGELFF
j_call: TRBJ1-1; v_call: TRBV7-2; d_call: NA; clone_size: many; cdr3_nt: TGTGCCAGCAGCTTAGGCCGGGCCCTAGGCACTGAAGCTTTCTTT; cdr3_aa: CASSLGRALGTEAFF
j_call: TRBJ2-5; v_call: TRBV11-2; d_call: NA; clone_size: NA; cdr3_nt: TGTGCCAGCAGCTTAGAGCGCCAAGAGACCCAGTACTTC; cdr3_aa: CASSLERQETQYF
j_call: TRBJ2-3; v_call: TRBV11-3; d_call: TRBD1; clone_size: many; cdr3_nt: TGTGCCAGCGCCCAGGGGGCGGATACGCAGTATTTT; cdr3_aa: CASAQGADTQYF
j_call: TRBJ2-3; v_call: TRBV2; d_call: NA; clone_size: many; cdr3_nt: TGTGCCAGCAGTGAAATGCAGGACACAGATACGCAGTATTTT; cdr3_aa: CASSEMQDTDTQYF